These 24 T cell receptor beta chains were sequenced from one sample in a study of shared clonotypes between healthy human individuals. Only in-frame clones appear in the TCRdb table, and some are missing; sequencing was by immunoSEQ multiplex PCR. The sample lists millions of clones; 85% to 95% were seen once. CD45RO-negative, CCR7-positively selected cells formed the naive CD8 fraction, excluding terminally differentiated effector memory CD45RA+ cells. Material: naive CD8+ T cells from PBMCs. Every receptor here comes from a man aged 18 to 30 in good health. Some clones in this sample may be carry-over from other donors' samples.

The chain carries TRBV7-2 and TRBJ2-3; a possible D gene is TRBD1 (6 bases). The V end lost 0 bases, the J end lost 3 bases, and 13 bases lay between the germline ends. The CDR3 sequence is 16 residues long. CDR1 SGHTA and CDR2 FQGNSA come from the germline V gene. Written as DNA, the CDR3 is TGTGCCAGCAGCTTAGCTGGTCAGGGGCGGACAGATACGCAGTATTTT. Its protein product is CASSLAGQGRTDTQYF.

This rearrangement joins TRBV2 to TRBJ2-1; maybe TRBD2 (6 bases). The length of the CDR3 is 14 residues. V shed 7 bases and J shed 4 bases, with 14 bases lying between them. Germline CDR1 and CDR2: SNHLY and FYNNEI. The chain's CDR3 is CASKGLAFYNEQFF. CDR3 nucleotide sequence: TGTGCCAGCAAAGGTCTAGCGTTTTACAATGAGCAGTTCTTC.

This chain joins TRBV4-3 and TRBJ1-1, with unresolved D. With 1 base removed from V and 4 bases from J, the gap between germline ends came to 7 bases. Germline V gives CDR1 LGHNA, CDR2 YSLEER. There are 13 residues in the CDR3. The CDR3 is CASSQVSGTEAFF. Here the CDR3 DNA reads TGCGCCAGCAGCCAAGTGTCGGGCACTGAAGCTTTCTTT.

The CDR3: CASSLYLATSSYNEQFF. The CDR3 nucleotides read TGCGCCAGCAGCTTGTACCTAGCGACGAGCTCCTACAATGAGCAGTTCTTC. The rearrangement links TRBV5-1 to TRBJ2-1; D may be TRBD2 (6 bases). CDR3 size: 17 residues. Looked up from germline, CDR1 is SGHRS and CDR2 is YFSETQ. The V gene lost 1 base and the J gene lost 0 bases, with 14 bases spanning the gap.

This rearrangement joins TRBV5-1 to TRBJ2-7, with D unresolved. Deletions cut 0 bases from V and 4 bases from J, with 14 bases between. This CDR3 is 15 amino acids long. Germline CDR1 SGHRS, CDR2 YFSETQ. This CDR3 is CASSLAANFQYEQYF. The CDR3 nucleotides read TGCGCCAGCAGCTTGGCCGCAAACTTCCAGTACGAGCAGTACTTC.

The chain combines TRBV28 with TRBJ1-6; no clear D. The CDR3 sequence is 15 residues long. Germline CDR1 reads MDHEN; CDR2 reads SYDVKM. V was clipped by 3 bases and J by 1 base, with 7 bases between them. CDR3 in amino acids: CASSLESSYNSPLHF. The CDR3 DNA follows: TGTGCCAGCAGTTTGGAAAGTTCCTATAATTCACCCCTCCACTTT.

The J gene is TRBJ1-3, the V gene TRBV25-1, with D possibly being TRBD1 (6 bases). Germline assignment: CDR1 MGHDK and CDR2 SYGVNS. The CDR3 loop spans 16 amino acids. With 5 bases removed from V and 0 bases from J, the gap between germline ends came to 14 bases. The CDR3 loop is CASSTGGPGSGNTIYF. Here the CDR3 DNA reads TGTGCCAGCAGTACGGGGGGGCCTGGCTCTGGAAACACCATATATTTT.

The rearrangement links TRBV2 to TRBJ1-3; D is undetermined. This CDR3 region has 14 residues. Germline V gives CDR1 SNHLY, CDR2 FYNNEI. V was trimmed by 6 bases and J by 1 base, leaving 10 bases between them. The CDR3 DNA reads TGTGCCAGCAGGGGGTACGATTCTGGAAACACCATATATTTT. This codes for CASRGYDSGNTIYF.

The chain recombines TRBV5-1 with TRBJ2-2; 11 nucleotides agree with TRBD2. The germline gives CDR1 SGHRS, CDR2 YFSETQ. Trimming took 5 bases from V and 6 from J; bases not matched to a gene: 9. The CDR3 is 16 residues long. The CDR3 nucleotides read TGCGCCAGCAGGACCGATAGCGGGAGGGCCGCCGGGGAGCTGTTTTTT. It codes for CASRTDSGRAAGELFF.

The chain uses TRBV7-9 and TRBJ1-2, with a possible D match to TRBD1 (6 bases). This CDR3 spans 16 amino acids. V was pared by 5 bases and J by 8 bases, with 24 bases between. From germline, CDR1 is SEHNR and CDR2 FQNEAQ (reference sequence). CDR3: CASSPQTGHEEGGYTF. CDR3 in DNA: TGTGCCAGCAGCCCCCAGACAGGACATGAAGAGGGCGGCTACACCTTC.

This clone was detected only once. This sample includes further DNA sequences coding for the same CDR3. V usage is TRBV7-6 and J usage is TRBJ2-6, with 7 positions matching TRBD1. J was trimmed by 0 bases and V by 5 bases; bases with no gene match: 4. Germline V gives CDR1 SGHVS, CDR2 FNYEAQ. The CDR3 extends over 16 amino acids. This CDR3 reads CASSPRQGSGANVLTF. For the CDR3, the DNA is TGTGCCAGCAGCCCAAGACAGGGCTCTGGGGCCAACGTCCTGACTTTC.

The DNA for the CDR3 is TGTGCCAGCAGCCCCCGGACTAGAGCAGATACGCAGTATTTT. It is translated as CASSPRTRADTQYF. The chain combines TRBV5-6 with TRBJ2-3, with 7 bases identical to TRBD2. V shed 4 bases, J shed 4 bases, and the junction held 6 bases outside the gene matches. This CDR3 has 14 residues. Germline V gene data show CDR1 as SGHDT and CDR2 as YYEEEE.

This rearrangement joins TRBV19 to TRBJ2-2; perhaps TRBD2 as D (6 bases). The CDR3 extends over 14 amino acids. Trimming took off 4 bases at V and 6 bases at J, with 12 bases between the two ends. Germline loops: CDR1 LNHDA, CDR2 SQIVND (reference sequence). CDR3 sequence reads: CASSSGIGSGELFF. CDR3 nucleotides: TGTGCCAGTAGTAGCGGGATCGGATCCGGGGAGCTGTTTTTT.

The chain is built from TRBV4-2 and TRBJ2-1, with TRBD2 identical over 8 bases. In germline, CDR1 is LGHNA, CDR2 YNFKEQ. V lost 4 bases to trimming and J lost 0 bases; unmatched junction nucleotides: 11. The CDR3 is 18 amino acids. The DNA for the CDR3 is TGTGCCAGCAGCCGATTACTAGCGGAGGAAGCCTCCTACAATGAGCAGTTCTTC. This codes for CASSRLLAEEASYNEQFF.

The J gene is TRBJ2-3, the V gene TRBV4-1; no clear D gene. Germline CDR1 and CDR2: MGHRA and YSYEKL. The germline V and J ends were trimmed by 2 bases and 2 bases, with 17 bases remaining between them. The CDR3 runs 17 residues. The CDR3: CASSQLRLVFDTDTQYF. The CDR3 DNA reads as TGCGCCAGCAGCCAACTTCGGCTAGTATTCGACACAGATACGCAGTATTTT.

As concerns this clone: The same CDR3 also results from other DNA sequences found in this sample. The gene calls are TRBV27 and TRBJ2-7; 11 bases are shared with TRBD1. Per germline, CDR1 MNHEY and CDR2 SMNVEV (reference sequence). V was clipped by 6 bases and J by 3 bases; unmatched bases: 4. The length of the CDR3 is 14 residues. CDR3: CASSTGQGVYEQYF. CDR3 nucleotides: TGTGCCAGCAGCACGGGACAGGGGGTCTACGAGCAGTACTTC.

Of note for this clone: The sample contains more than one DNA sequence encoding this CDR3. This chain joins TRBV29-1 and TRBJ2-7; the D gene could be TRBD1 or TRBD2 (5 bases each). The CDR3 has 13 amino acids. The germline CDR1 and CDR2 sequences are SQVTM and ANQGSEA. Trimming removed 1 base from V and 2 bases from J, with 9 bases in between. The CDR3 spells CSVEGGAAYEQYF. Here the CDR3 DNA reads TGCAGCGTTGAAGGAGGGGCGGCCTACGAGCAGTACTTC.

The chain employs TRBV27 and TRBJ1-5, with no clear D. Germline V CDR1 and CDR2: MNHEY, SMNVEV (reference sequence). Trimming took off 7 bases at V and 1 base at J, with 11 bases between the two ends. The CDR3 has 14 amino acids. Written as DNA, the CDR3 is TGTGCCAGCAAATCGGGAGGGAGCAATCAGCCCCAGCATTTT. Its translation is CASKSGGSNQPQHF.

This chain connects TRBV6-6 to TRBJ2-3; 7 bases are shared with TRBD1. Germline assignment: CDR1 MNHNY and CDR2 SVGAGI (reference sequence). This CDR3 is built from 15 residues. V lost 2 bases to trimming and J lost 0 bases; unmatched junction nucleotides: 2. The chain's CDR3 is CASSYNRGSTDTQYF. The CDR3 DNA sequence: TGTGCCAGCAGTTACAACAGGGGCAGCACAGATACGCAGTATTTT.

This rearrangement joins TRBV1 to TRBJ2-7; the table's D call TRBD2 went unverified against the DNA. TRBV1 is a pseudogene locus. The CDR3 has 18 amino acids. The CDR3 DNA follows: TGCACCAGCAGCCAAGATGGTAAGGATAGCGGGACTCCCTACGAGCAGTACTTC. As protein: CTSSQDGKDSGTPYEQYF.

J is TRBJ2-7 and V is TRBV7-6, with a tentative D call TRBD2 (7 bases). Germline V gives CDR1 SGHVS, CDR2 FNYEAQ. V lost 5 bases, J lost 4 bases, and 21 bases lay in between. CDR3 length: 16 residues. The CDR3 region is CASSPRGGANNYEQYF. The CDR3 DNA is TGTGCCAGCAGCCCCCGAGGGGGGGCGAACAATTACGAGCAGTACTTC.

V is TRBV11-3 and J is TRBJ2-7, with 8 bases lining up with TRBD2. Germline loops: CDR1 SGHNT, CDR2 YENEEA. The trim removed 5 bases at V and 2 bases at J, leaving 14 bases unmatched. The CDR3 spans 17 residues. The CDR3 here is CASSATSVSGRPYEQYF. The DNA of the CDR3 is TGTGCCAGCAGCGCTACGTCCGTGAGCGGGAGACCCTACGAGCAGTACTTC.

This clone was seen a single time. The V and J genes are TRBV7-8 and TRBJ2-3, with D possibly matching TRBD1 (5 bases). Per the germline V gene, CDR1 is SGHVS and CDR2 is FQNEAQ. The CDR3 length is 16 residues. Trimming cost V 5 bases and J 0 bases, with 15 bases left between them. CDR3 DNA sequence: TGTGCCAGCAGCGGCCTCGGGCAGGGAAGCACAGATACGCAGTATTTT. It is translated as CASSGLGQGSTDTQYF.

The rearrangement joins TRBV27 to TRBJ1-1, with TRBD1 identical over 8 bases. The CDR3 consists of 13 residues. V trimming: 6 bases; J trimming: 7 bases; junction bases outside the gene matches: 7. In germline, CDR1 is MNHEY, CDR2 SMNVEV (reference sequence). CDR3 in DNA: TGTGCCAGCAGCCAGACAGGGGTTTATGAAGCTTTCTTT. It specifies CASSQTGVYEAFF.